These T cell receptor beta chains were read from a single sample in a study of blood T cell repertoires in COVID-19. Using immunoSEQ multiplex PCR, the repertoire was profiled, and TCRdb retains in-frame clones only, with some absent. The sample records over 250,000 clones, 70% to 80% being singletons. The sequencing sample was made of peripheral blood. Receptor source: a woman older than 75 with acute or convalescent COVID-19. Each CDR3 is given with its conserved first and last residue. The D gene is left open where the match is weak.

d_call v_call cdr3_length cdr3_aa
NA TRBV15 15 CATSRDLGGDWGLFF
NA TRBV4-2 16 CASSQDLRGFGEKLFF
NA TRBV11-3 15 CASSLVGGMNTEAFF
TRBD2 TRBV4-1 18 CASSQASREAGARYEQYF
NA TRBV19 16 CASSHPRSSYNSPLHF
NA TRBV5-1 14 CASSFIGQGDEQYF
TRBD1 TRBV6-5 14 CASSSQGAGEKLFF
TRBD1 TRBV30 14 CAWTPGTGSYGYTF
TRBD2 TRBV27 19 CASSPYRTSGIHGTDTQYF
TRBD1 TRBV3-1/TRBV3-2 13 CASSQAPGQRAFF
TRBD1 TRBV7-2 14 CASSPGTGVYGYTF
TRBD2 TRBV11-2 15 CASSLGAGEPETQYF
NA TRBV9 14 CASSVEGGGNTIYF
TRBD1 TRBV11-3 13 CASSSRQGETQYF
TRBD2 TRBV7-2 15 CASSLGSGREKTQYF
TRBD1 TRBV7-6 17 CASSLEGTGTTYNEQFF
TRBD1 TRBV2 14 CASSGDRVRGEAFF
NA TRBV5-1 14 CASSLGGQGQPQHF
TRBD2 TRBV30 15 CAWSVPRLGGETQYF
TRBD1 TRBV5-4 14 CASSPGTGAYEQYF
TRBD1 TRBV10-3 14 CAISDGQGGPEAFF
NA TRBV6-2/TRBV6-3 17 CASSPITGGLSYNEQFF
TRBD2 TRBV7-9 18 CASSSTSGRSSNTGELFF
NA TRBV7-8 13 CASSLGEQALSIF
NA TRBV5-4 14 CASSPPGANYGYTF
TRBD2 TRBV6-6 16 CASSSSGRAFGETQYF
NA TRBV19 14 CASSGQGLQETQYF
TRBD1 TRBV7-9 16 CASSSGDRGIQETQYF
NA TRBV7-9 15 CASSWVWTANYGYTF
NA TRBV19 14 CASSISPRTYEQYF
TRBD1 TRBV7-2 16 CASSLQGTSAGNTIYF
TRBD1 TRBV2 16 CASSLETGSYNSPLHF
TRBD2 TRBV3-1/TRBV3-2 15 CASSHRGGQNGELFF
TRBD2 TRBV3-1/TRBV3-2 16 CASSQELAGGPREQYF
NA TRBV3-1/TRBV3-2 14 CASSQDIGANVLTF
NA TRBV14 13 CASSQAGVETQYF
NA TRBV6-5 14 CASSYERATDTQYF